Here is one T cell receptor beta chain with its context. CDR3 size: 16 residues. The J segment lost 1 base and the V segment lost 5 bases, leaving 5 bases of the junction unmatched. Germline assignment: CDR1 SGHTA and CDR2 FQGNSA. Original methodology: Using reference gene primer amplification, nucleated cell counts were estimated. The repertoire was sequenced with immunoSEQ multiplex PCR; TCRdb's copy has only in-frame clones and lacks some. The V and J calls and clone size are taken from that table; D and trimming were inferred from the DNA. The table records about 87,000 clones, roughly 89% of them present only once. The data were taken from a study of blood T cell repertoires in COVID-19. On the study more broadly: Sources were T cells, B-cell-depleted T cells, or PBMCs; the material itself was cDNA or gDNA.

Specimen: peripheral blood. This sequence was found in a woman of 80 years or more with active COVID-19. This chain connects TRBV7-2 to TRBJ2-7; TRBD2 matches 13 bases. CDR3 loop: CASSPWGLAGSYEQYF. CDR3 DNA sequence: TGTGCCAGCAGCCCCTGGGGACTAGCGGGATCCTACGAGCAGTACTTC. Full variable domain (rest looked up from reference TRBV7-2 and TRBJ2-7): GAGVSQSPSNKVTEKGKDVELRCDPISGHTALYWYRQSLGQGLEFLIYFQGNSAPDKSGLPSDRFSAERTGGSVSTLTIQRTQQEDSAVYLCASSPWGLAGSYEQYFGPGTRLTVT.